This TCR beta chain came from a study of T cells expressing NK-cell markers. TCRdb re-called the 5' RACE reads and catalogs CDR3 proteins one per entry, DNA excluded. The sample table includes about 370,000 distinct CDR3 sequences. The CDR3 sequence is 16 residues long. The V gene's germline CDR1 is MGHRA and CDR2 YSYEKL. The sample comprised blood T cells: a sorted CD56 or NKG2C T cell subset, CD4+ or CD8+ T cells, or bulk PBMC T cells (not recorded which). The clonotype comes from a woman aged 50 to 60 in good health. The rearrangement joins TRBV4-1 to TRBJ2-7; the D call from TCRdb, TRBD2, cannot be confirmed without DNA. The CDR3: CASSQPTSSQYYEQYF.